Following are 27 T cell receptor beta chains from one sample sequenced in a study of T-cell memory formation after mild COVID-19 (dated by TCRdb to the early 2020s). The receptor library was made with 5' RACE. TCRdb records Illumina NovaSeq 6000 as the sequencer. The public sequencing data were trimmed at Q25 with fastp and processed into clonotypes with MiXCR by TCRdb, which kept only in-frame beta chains. Entries that share a CDR3 protein sequence are merged under the most common genes and DNA. This sample is represented by about 400,000 distinct CDR3 sequences; approximately 15% of them were singletons. The ten largest make up roughly 22% of the sample. The specimen sequenced was PBMCs or a T cell subset sorted from them (not recorded which). These receptors all stem from a man in his late teens or twenties who had mild COVID-19 (a few samples of this study predate the infection). The sample titles of this study are shuffled in the database, so cell type and time point are left out; the donor was told from shared clones.

V usage is TRBV20-1 and J usage is TRBJ2-5; D not resolved. This CDR3 spans 10 amino acids. Germline CDR1 DFQATT, CDR2 SNEGSKA (reference sequence). V was pared by 6 bases and J by 0 bases, with 2 bases between. CDR3 sequence reads: CSADQETQYF. CDR3 in DNA: TGCAGTGCCGACCAAGAGACCCAGTACTTC.

This clonotype occurred a few times. The chain combines TRBV30 with TRBJ1-1; D is perhaps TRBD1 (5 bases). The CDR3 has 11 residues. Germline values: CDR1 GTSNPN, CDR2 SVGIG (reference sequence). The ends were cut back, 3 bases at V and 11 bases at J, with 13 bases in the middle. The CDR3 spells CAWRTGRWAFF. The CDR3 DNA sequence: TGTGCCTGGAGGACGGGACGATGGGCTTTCTTT. The full variable domain, in which reference TRBV30 and TRBJ1-1 provide the parts outside the CDR3, is SQTIHQWPATLVQPVGSPLSLECTVEGTSNPNLYWYRQAAGRGLQLLFYSVGIGQISSEVPQNLSASRPQDRQFILSSKKLLLSDSGFYLCAWRTGRWAFFGQGTRLTVV.

The V gene is TRBV10-3, the J gene TRBJ2-6; the match to TRBD2 covers 7 bases. Looked up from germline, CDR1 is ENHRY and CDR2 is SYGVKD. This CDR3 spans 19 amino acids. Germline trimming cut 3 bases from V and 0 bases from J; bases unmatched to any gene: 11. The CDR3 sequence is CAISDWSSGVNSGANVLTF. CDR3 in DNA: TGTGCCATCAGTGATTGGTCTAGCGGAGTAAACTCTGGGGCCAACGTCCTGACTTTC.

The chain has TRBV7-9 and TRBJ2-7; D is perhaps TRBD1 (6 bases). The V gene lost 5 bases and the J gene lost 3 bases, with 14 bases spanning the gap. Germline values: CDR1 SEHNR, CDR2 FQNEAQ (reference sequence). The CDR3 sequence is 14 residues long. The CDR3 region is CASSPPAGDYEQYV. In DNA form, the CDR3 reads TGTGCCAGCAGCCCCCCGGCAGGGGACTACGAGCAGTACGTC.

This rearrangement joins TRBV7-2 to TRBJ2-1; TRBD2 matches at 11 bases. This CDR3 contains 15 residues. Germline V gene data show CDR1 as SGHTA and CDR2 as FQGNSA. Unmatched junction bases numbered 11, after V lost 7 bases and J lost 9 bases. This CDR3 is CASTPGGSGGGEQFF. The CDR3 DNA is TGTGCCAGCACCCCAGGTGGTAGCGGGGGGGGTGAGCAGTTCTTC.

This clonotype has a handful of counts. The J gene is TRBJ2-3, the V gene TRBV6-2 or TRBV6-3; a possible D gene is TRBD1 (5 bases). This CDR3 has 16 residues. CDR1 is MNHEY and CDR2 is SVGEGT in the germline V gene. V shed 6 bases and J shed 4 bases, with 20 bases lying between them. The CDR3 nucleotides read TGTGCCAGCAGCCCACCCCCAGGGTCGACGGCAGATACGCAGTATTTT. Translated: CASSPPPGSTADTQYF.

Here the CDR3 reads CASSLAPASGKYEQYF. CDR3 nucleotide sequence: TGCGCCAGCAGCTTGGCCCCGGCTAGCGGGAAGTACGAGCAGTACTTC. The J gene is TRBJ2-7, the V gene TRBV5-1, with TRBD2 matching over 9 bases. The CDR3 length is 16 residues. V dropped 0 bases and J dropped 4; count of bases not matched to a gene: 8. Germline V lookup: CDR1 SGHRS, CDR2 YFSETQ.

In its sample, this clonotype was seen a few times. The rearrangement uses TRBV3-1 and TRBJ1-4, with a weak D call TRBD1 (5 bases). Germline CDR1 reads LGHDT; CDR2 reads YNNKEL (reference sequence). The CDR3 has 14 residues. Deletions cut 1 base from V and 8 bases from J, with 11 bases between. DNA of the CDR3: TGTGCCAGCAGCCAAGCCACAGGAAGGGAAAAACTGTTTTTT. It is translated as CASSQATGREKLFF.

The CDR3 nucleotides are TGTGCCACCAGTGATTTGCCCGTGGAGGGGAGCAATCAGCCCCAGCATTTT. This gives the protein CATSDLPVEGSNQPQHF. V gene TRBV24-1 combines with J gene TRBJ1-5; D perhaps matches TRBD1 (5 bases). CDR1 and CDR2 (germline): KGHDR, SFDVKD. The CDR3 loop spans 17 amino acids. Trimming took off 0 bases at V and 1 base at J, with 12 bases between the two ends.

CDR3: CASTSTGTGPMNTEAFF. The CDR3 DNA follows: TGTGCCAGCACCTCAACCGGGACAGGCCCTATGAACACTGAAGCTTTCTTT. This chain connects TRBV6-5 to TRBJ1-1; 8 bases align to TRBD1. CDR1 and CDR2 from the germline V gene are MNHEY and SVGAGI. This CDR3 contains 17 residues. Germline trimming cut 7 bases from V and 0 bases from J; bases unmatched to any gene: 13.

This clonotype was seen a few times. This chain connects TRBV7-9 to TRBJ2-2; tentative D call: TRBD2 (6 bases). The CDR3 has 14 residues. Germline-derived CDR1 and CDR2 are SEHNR and FQNEAQ (reference sequence). V was trimmed by 4 bases and J by 8 bases, leaving 14 bases between them. In DNA form, the CDR3 reads TGTGCCAGCAGCTACGGCGGGGTTGGAGGGGAGCTGTTTTTT. This gives the protein CASSYGGVGGELFF.

This chain joins TRBV6-1 and TRBJ2-2; D ambiguous. CDR3 size: 12 residues. The V gene's germline CDR1 is MNHNS and CDR2 SASEGT. V lost 8 bases to trimming and J lost 3 bases, with 7 bases between them. The CDR3 region is CASRPHTGELFF. The CDR3, as DNA: TGTGCCAGCCGTCCACACACCGGGGAGCTGTTTTTT.

CDR3: CASSRGSPRTDTQYF. The CDR3 bases are TGTGCCAGCAGCCGGGGCTCGCCCCGCACAGATACGCAGTATTTT. The chain is built from TRBV11-2 and TRBJ2-3; D is perhaps TRBD1 or TRBD2 (5 bases each). This CDR3 spans 15 amino acids. Trimming cost V 5 bases and J 1 base, with 13 bases left between them. CDR1 is SGHAT and CDR2 is FQNNGV in the germline V gene. Looking up the rest from reference TRBV11-2 and TRBJ2-3 gives the full variable domain: EAGVAQSPRYKIIEKRQSVAFWCNPISGHATLYWYQQILGQGPKLLIQFQNNGVVDDSQLPKDRFSAERLKGVDSTLKIQPAKLEDSAVYLCASSRGSPRTDTQYFGPGTRLTVL.

This clonotype was seen a few times. The chain is built from TRBV7-9 and TRBJ2-1; 15 nucleotides line up with TRBD2. The CDR3 loop spans 17 amino acids. The V segment lost 5 bases and the J segment 4 bases; nucleotides outside the gene matches: 6. In germline, CDR1 is SEHNR, CDR2 FQNEAQ (reference sequence). CDR3 coding DNA: TGTGCCAGCAGCCACCCGGGACTAGCGGGGGGATACAATGAGCAGTTCTTC. Encoded protein: CASSHPGLAGGYNEQFF.

The chain joins TRBV9 to TRBJ2-1, with a tentative D call TRBD2 (6 bases). With 4 bases removed from V and 7 bases from J, the gap between germline ends came to 12 bases. The germline gives CDR1 SGDLS, CDR2 YYNGEE. The CDR3 is 13 amino acids. In nucleotides, the CDR3 is TGTGCCAGCAGCTCCCTGACTAGGAATGAGCAGTTCTTC. Amino acid sequence: CASSSLTRNEQFF.

This clonotype has just a few counts. The chain combines TRBV6-4 with TRBJ2-4, with D tentatively TRBD1 (6 bases). The CDR3 runs 15 residues. CDR1 is MRHNA, CDR2 SNTAGT, per germline. V lost 3 bases and J lost 2, with 11 bases in between. This CDR3 reads CASSEGRGTKNIQYF. The CDR3 DNA is TGTGCCAGCAGTGAAGGCAGGGGAACCAAAAACATTCAGTACTTC.

J is TRBJ1-1 and V is TRBV14; 7 bases align to TRBD1. With 3 bases clipped from V and 2 bases from J, the junction kept 9 bases outside the gene matches. The germline gives CDR1 SGHDN, CDR2 FVKESK. The CDR3 runs to 16 residues. The CDR3 reads CASSQYPGQKNTEAFF. As DNA, the CDR3 is TGTGCCAGCAGCCAGTATCCGGGACAGAAAAACACTGAAGCTTTCTTT.

The genes are TRBV24-1 and TRBJ2-2, with 10 positions matching TRBD1. Germline V gene sequence: CDR1 KGHDR, CDR2 SFDVKD. Losses at the gene ends were 5 bases for V and 2 bases for J; bases not matched to a gene: 7. This CDR3 comprises 17 residues. The CDR3 DNA reads TGTGCCACCAGTGTTTTAGGACAGGGGGTTAACACCGGGGAGCTGTTTTTT. Translation gives CATSVLGQGVNTGELFF.

This clonotype was seen repeatedly, ten times or more. The V call is TRBV10-3, the J call TRBJ1-5; D is uncertain. V lost 3 bases and J lost 0, with 6 bases in between. The germline V gene encodes CDR1 ENHRY and CDR2 SYGVKD. The CDR3 loop spans 14 amino acids. The CDR3 loop is CAISERDSNQPQHF. CDR3 in DNA: TGTGCCATCAGTGAAAGGGATAGCAATCAGCCCCAGCATTTT.

This chain links TRBV20-1 with TRBJ2-3, with D perhaps TRBD2 (7 bases). Germline V CDR1 and CDR2: DFQATT, SNEGSKA (reference sequence). This CDR3 is 15 amino acids long. V was pared by 2 bases and J by 1 base, with 13 bases between. The CDR3, as DNA: TGCAGTGCTAGAAGAGCGGGACACGGCACAGATACGCAGTATTTT. This encodes CSARRAGHGTDTQYF.

The J gene is TRBJ1-1, the V gene TRBV18; weak D call: TRBD1 (6 bases). CDR3 size: 12 residues. Germline loops: CDR1 KGHSH, CDR2 LQKENI. Trimming removed 6 bases from V and 5 bases from J, with 10 bases in between. The CDR3 loop is CASSLDRTEAFF. The CDR3 bases are TGTGCCAGCTCCCTTGACAGGACTGAAGCTTTCTTT.

This rearrangement joins TRBV20-1 to TRBJ2-3, with D possibly TRBD2 on 7 matching bases. Trimming shortened V by 7 bases and J by 1 base, and 15 bases separated the two germline ends. Germline CDR1 reads DFQATT; CDR2 reads SNEGSKA (reference sequence). CDR3 length equals 14 residues. For the CDR3, the DNA is TGCAGTGTCCCCCCCGGGGGGCGCACAGATACGCAGTATTTT. Its translation: CSVPPGGRTDTQYF.

This clonotype was detected a few times. This sequence joins TRBV7-9 and TRBJ2-2; D is perhaps TRBD1 (6 bases). Trimming removed 5 bases from V and 1 base from J, with 11 bases in between. This CDR3 contains 15 residues. Per germline, CDR1 SEHNR and CDR2 FQNEAQ (reference sequence). CDR3 region: CASSQKTGNTGELFF. The CDR3 coding sequence is TGTGCCAGCAGCCAAAAGACAGGGAACACCGGGGAGCTGTTTTTT.

This clonotype was counted only a few times. The chain recombines TRBV6-6 with TRBJ2-2; 9 bases align to TRBD2. Germline-derived CDR1 and CDR2 are MNHNY and SVGAGI (reference sequence). V dropped 8 bases and J dropped 7; count of bases not matched to a gene: 8. This CDR3 is 14 amino acids long. Here the CDR3 DNA reads TGTGCCAGCCGAGCGACTAGCGGCGGCGGGGAGCTGTTTTTT. Protein: CASRATSGGGELFF.

Remarks on this clonotype: A junction end diverges from the germline sequence, so it may reflect a read error. The genes are TRBV6-2 or TRBV6-3 and TRBJ1-5; 9 bases agree with TRBD1. CDR1 is MNHEY and CDR2 is SVGEGT in the germline V gene. CDR3 length: 15 amino acids. The DNA for the CDR3 is TGTGCCAGCAGTAACTCCCCGACAGGGGGTCAGCCCCAGCATTTT. Its protein product is CASSNSPTGGQPQHF.

This clonotype was detected a few times. V is TRBV12-3 or TRBV12-4 and J is TRBJ1-1, with D hard to call. V lost 1 base, J lost 4 bases, and 4 bases lay in between. The CDR3 is 12 amino acids. CDR3 in DNA: TGTGCCAGCAGTTTAGAGACCACTGAAGCTTTCTTT. The encoded protein is CASSLETTEAFF.

This clonotype has a handful of counts. The chain's CDR3 is CASSRGDSNQPQHF. DNA for the CDR3: TGTGCCAGCTCGCGGGGGGATAGCAATCAGCCCCAGCATTTT. The chain couples TRBV18 to TRBJ1-5, with D maybe TRBD1 (5 bases). V lost 6 bases to trimming and J lost 0 bases, with 9 bases between them. CDR1 and CDR2 from the germline V gene are KGHSH and LQKENI. This CDR3 spans 14 amino acids.